A selection of T cell receptor beta chains follows, all from one sample in a study of tumor-infiltrating lymphocytes in primary liver carcinoma. Each CDR3 protein gets one entry after TCRdb re-called the multiplex PCR reads with MiXCR. The sample records roughly 190,000 distinct CDR3 sequences, approximately 80% being singletons. Input material: tumor tissue from primary liver carcinoma. Every receptor here comes from a man aged 35 to 55 with primary liver carcinoma and hepatitis B virus infection. The CDR3 runs from the conserved cysteine through the conserved F or W.

>TRBJ2-2|TRBV11-2
CGSSQGVDGELFF
>TRBJ2-5|TRBV5-1
CASSESTSGRFQYF
>TRBJ2-5|TRBV11-2
CTSNLEGVTQYF
>TRBJ2-7|TRBV6-6
CASSYSELAGLCSYEQYF
>TRBJ2-1|TRBV11-3
CVSSSGRQDTRGSYNEQFF
>TRBJ2-3|TRBV6-1
CASSELAGGSDMQYF
>TRBJ1-2|TRBV6-2/TRBV6-3
CTSSPRSGYDYTF
>TRBJ2-1|TRBV6-1
CASGCNEQFF
>TRBJ2-7|TRBV5-6
CASVATGQLYEHYF
>TRBJ1-1|TRBV29-1
CGIEGSGTEAFF